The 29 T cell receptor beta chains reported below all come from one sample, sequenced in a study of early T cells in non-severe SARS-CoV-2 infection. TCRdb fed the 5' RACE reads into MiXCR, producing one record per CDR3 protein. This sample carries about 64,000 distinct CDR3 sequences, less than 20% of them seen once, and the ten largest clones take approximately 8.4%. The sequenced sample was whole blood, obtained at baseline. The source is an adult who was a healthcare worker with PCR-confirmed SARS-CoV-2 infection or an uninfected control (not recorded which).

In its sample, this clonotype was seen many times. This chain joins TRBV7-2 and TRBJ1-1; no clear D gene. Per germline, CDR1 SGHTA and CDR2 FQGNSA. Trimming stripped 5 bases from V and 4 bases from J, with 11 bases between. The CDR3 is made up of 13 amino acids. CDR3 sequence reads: CASSLRSSTEAFF. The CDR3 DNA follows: TGTGCCAGCAGCCTAAGGTCCAGCACTGAAGCTTTCTTT.

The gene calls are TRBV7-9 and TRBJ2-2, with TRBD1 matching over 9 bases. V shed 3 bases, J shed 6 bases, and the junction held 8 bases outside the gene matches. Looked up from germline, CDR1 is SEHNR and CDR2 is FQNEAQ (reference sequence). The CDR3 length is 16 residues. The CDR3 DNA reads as TGTGCCAGCAGCTTGGGACAGGGAACGGTCCCCGGGGAGCTGTTTTTT. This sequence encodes CASSLGQGTVPGELFF.

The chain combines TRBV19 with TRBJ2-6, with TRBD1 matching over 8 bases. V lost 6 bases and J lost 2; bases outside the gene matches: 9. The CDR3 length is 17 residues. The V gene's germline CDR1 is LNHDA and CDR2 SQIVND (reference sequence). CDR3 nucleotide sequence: TGTGCCAGTAGCCAGGGGGCAAGTATTACTGGGGCCAACGTCCTGACTTTC. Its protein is CASSQGASITGANVLTF.

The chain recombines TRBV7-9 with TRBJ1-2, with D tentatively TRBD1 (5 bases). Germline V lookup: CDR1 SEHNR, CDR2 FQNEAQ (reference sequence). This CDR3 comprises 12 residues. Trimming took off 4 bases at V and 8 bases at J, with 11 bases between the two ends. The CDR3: CASSWGLDGYTF. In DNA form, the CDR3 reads TGTGCCAGCAGCTGGGGCCTCGACGGCTACACCTTC.

CDR3: CASSSDRSGNYGYTF. The CDR3 DNA follows: TGTGCCAGCAGCTCCGATCGTTCAGGAAACTATGGCTACACCTTC. The chain links TRBV28 to TRBJ1-2; no clear D gene. Trimming removed 6 bases at V and 2 bases at J, with 16 bases between. The V gene's germline CDR1 is MDHEN and CDR2 SYDVKM. This CDR3 region has 15 residues.

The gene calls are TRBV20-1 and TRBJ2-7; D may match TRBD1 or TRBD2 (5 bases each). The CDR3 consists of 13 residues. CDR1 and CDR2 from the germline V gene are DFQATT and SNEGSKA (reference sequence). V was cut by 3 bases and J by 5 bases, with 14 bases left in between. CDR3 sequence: CSASLLMGHEQYF. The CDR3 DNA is TGCAGTGCTAGTTTATTGATGGGACACGAGCAGTACTTC.

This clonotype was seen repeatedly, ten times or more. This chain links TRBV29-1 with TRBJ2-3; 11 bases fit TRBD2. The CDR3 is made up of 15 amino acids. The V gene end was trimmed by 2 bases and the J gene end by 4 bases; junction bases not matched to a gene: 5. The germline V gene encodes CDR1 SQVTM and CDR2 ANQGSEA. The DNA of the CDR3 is TGCAGCGTTGAATCTAGCGGGGGGTACGCAGATACGCAGTATTTT. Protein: CSVESSGGYADTQYF.

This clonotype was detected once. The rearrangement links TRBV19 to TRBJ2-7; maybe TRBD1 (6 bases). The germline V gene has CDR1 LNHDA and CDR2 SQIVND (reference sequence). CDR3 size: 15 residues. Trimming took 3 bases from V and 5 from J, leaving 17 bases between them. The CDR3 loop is CASSIAQDRGHEQYF. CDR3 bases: TGTGCCAGTAGTATCGCCCAGGACAGAGGTCACGAGCAGTACTTC.

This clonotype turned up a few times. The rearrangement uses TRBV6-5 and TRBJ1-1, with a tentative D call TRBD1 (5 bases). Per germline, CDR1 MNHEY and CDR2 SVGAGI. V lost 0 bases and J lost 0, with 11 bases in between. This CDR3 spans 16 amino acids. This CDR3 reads CASSYSQGFVNTEAFF. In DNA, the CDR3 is TGTGCCAGCAGTTACTCCCAGGGATTCGTGAACACTGAAGCTTTCTTT.

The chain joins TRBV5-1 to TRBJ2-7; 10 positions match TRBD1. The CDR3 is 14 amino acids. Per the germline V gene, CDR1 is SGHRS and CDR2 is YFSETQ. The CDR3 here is CDLRTGTGVYEQYF. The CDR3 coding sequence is TGCGACCTGAGGACCGGGACAGGGGTCTACGAGCAGTACTTC.

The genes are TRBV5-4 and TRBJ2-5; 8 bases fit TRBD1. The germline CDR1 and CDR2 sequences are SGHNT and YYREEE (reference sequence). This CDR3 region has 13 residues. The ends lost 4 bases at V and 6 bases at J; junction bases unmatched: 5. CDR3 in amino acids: CASSTDRAQTQYF. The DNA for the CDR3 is TGTGCCAGCAGCACGGACAGGGCGCAGACCCAGTACTTC.

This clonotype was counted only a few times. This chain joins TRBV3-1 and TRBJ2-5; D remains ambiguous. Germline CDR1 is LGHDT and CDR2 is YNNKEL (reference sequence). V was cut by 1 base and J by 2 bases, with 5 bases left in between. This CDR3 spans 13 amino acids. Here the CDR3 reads CASSQGLQETQYF. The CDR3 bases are TGTGCCAGCAGCCAAGGGCTACAAGAGACCCAGTACTTC.

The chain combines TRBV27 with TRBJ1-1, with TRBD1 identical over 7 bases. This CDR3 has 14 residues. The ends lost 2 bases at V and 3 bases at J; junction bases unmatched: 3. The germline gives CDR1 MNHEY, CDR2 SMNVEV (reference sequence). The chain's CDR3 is CASSLGRGYTEAFF. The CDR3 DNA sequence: TGTGCCAGCAGTTTAGGCAGGGGGTACACTGAAGCTTTCTTT.

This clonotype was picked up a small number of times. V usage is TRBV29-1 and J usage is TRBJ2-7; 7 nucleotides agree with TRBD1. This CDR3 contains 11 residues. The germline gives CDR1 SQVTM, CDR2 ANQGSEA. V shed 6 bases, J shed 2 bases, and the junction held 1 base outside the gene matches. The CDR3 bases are TGCAGCGTGACAGGGACCTACGAGCAGTACTTC. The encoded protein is CSVTGTYEQYF.

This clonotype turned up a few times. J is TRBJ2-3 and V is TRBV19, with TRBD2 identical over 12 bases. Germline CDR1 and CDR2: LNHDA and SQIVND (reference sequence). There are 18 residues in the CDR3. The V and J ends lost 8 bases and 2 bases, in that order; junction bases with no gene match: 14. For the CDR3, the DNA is TGTGCCAGTTCTGCGTGGAAAAGGACTAGCGGGAACACAGATACGCAGTATTTT. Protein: CASSAWKRTSGNTDTQYF.

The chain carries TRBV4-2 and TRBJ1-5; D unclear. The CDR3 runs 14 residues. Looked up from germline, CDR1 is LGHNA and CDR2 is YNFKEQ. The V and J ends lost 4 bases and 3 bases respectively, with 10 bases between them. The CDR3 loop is CASSPHGDNQPQHF. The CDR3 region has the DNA TGTGCCAGCAGCCCCCATGGTGACAATCAGCCCCAGCATTTT.

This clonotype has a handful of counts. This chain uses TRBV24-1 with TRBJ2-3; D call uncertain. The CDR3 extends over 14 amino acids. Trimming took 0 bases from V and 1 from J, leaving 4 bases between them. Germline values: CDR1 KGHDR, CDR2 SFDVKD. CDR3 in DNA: TGTGCCACCAGTGATTTGCAGGGCACAGATACGCAGTATTTT. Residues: CATSDLQGTDTQYF.

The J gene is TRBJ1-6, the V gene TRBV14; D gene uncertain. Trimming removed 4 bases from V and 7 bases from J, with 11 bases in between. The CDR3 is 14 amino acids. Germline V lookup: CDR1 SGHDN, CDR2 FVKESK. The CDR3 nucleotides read TGTGCCAGCAGCCTGTCACGGAAAAATTCACCCCTCCACTTT. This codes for CASSLSRKNSPLHF. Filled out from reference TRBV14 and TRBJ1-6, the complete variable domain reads EAGVTQFPSHSVIEKGQTVTLRCDPISGHDNLYWYRRVMGKEIKFLLHFVKESKQDESGMPNNRFLAERTGGTYSTLKVQPAELEDSGVYFCASSLSRKNSPLHFGNGTRLTVT.

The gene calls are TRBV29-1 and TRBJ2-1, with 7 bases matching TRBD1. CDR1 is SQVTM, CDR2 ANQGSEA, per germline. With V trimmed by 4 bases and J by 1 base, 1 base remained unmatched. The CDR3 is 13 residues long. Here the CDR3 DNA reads TGCAGCGTTGCGGGACAGTCCTACAATGAGCAGTTCTTC. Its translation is CSVAGQSYNEQFF.

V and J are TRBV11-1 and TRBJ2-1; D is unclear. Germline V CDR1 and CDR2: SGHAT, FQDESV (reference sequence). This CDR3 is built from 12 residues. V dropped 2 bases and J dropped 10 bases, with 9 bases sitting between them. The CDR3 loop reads CASSLNGEEQFF. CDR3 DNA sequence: TGTGCCAGCAGCTTAAACGGAGAGGAGCAGTTCTTC. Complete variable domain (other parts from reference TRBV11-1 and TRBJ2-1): EAEVAQSPRYKITEKSQAVAFWCDPISGHATLYWYRQILGQGPELLVQFQDESVVDDSQLPKDRFSAERLKGVDSTLKIQPAELGDSAMYLCASSLNGEEQFFGPGTRLTVL.

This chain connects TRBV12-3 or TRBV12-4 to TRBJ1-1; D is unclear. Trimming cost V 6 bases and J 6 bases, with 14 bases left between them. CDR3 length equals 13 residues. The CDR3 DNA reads TGTGCCAGCAGCCCGAGTTGGAGCGCTGAAGCTTTCTTT. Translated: CASSPSWSAEAFF.

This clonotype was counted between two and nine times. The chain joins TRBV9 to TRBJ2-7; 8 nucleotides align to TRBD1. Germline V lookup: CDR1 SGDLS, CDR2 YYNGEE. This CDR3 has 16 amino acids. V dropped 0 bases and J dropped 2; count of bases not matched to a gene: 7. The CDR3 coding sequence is TGTGCCAGCAGCGTAGGTCCCGGGACAGGAACCTACGAGCAGTACTTC. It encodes CASSVGPGTGTYEQYF.

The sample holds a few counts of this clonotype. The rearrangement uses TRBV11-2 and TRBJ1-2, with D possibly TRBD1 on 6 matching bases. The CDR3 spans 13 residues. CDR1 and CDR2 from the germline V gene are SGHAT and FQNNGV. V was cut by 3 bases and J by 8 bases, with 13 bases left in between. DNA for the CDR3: TGTGCCAGCAGCTTCGCAGGGGTACACGGCTACACCTTC. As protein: CASSFAGVHGYTF. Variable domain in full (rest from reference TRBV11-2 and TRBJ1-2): EAGVAQSPRYKIIEKRQSVAFWCNPISGHATLYWYQQILGQGPKLLIQFQNNGVVDDSQLPKDRFSAERLKGVDSTLKIQPAKLEDSAVYLCASSFAGVHGYTFGSGTRLTVV.

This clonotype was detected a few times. The CDR3 loop is CASSFDNQETQYF. The DNA of the CDR3 is TGTGCCAGCAGTTTTGACAACCAAGAGACCCAGTACTTC. The rearrangement links TRBV12-3 or TRBV12-4 to TRBJ2-5, with no clear D. The CDR3 has 13 amino acids. Trimming shortened V by 3 bases and J by 0 bases, and 5 bases separated the two germline ends.

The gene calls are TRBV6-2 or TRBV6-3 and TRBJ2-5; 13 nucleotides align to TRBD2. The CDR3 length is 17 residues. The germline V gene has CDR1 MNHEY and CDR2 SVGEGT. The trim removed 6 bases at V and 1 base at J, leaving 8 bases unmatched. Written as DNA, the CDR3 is TGTGCCAGCAGGGGACCCGGGACTAGCGGGACCCAAGAGACCCAGTACTTC. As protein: CASRGPGTSGTQETQYF.

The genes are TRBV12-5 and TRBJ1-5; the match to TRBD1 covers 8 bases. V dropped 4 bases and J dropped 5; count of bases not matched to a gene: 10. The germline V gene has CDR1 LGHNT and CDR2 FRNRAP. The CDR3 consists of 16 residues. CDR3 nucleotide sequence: TGTGCTAGTGGTTCCGACGACAGGGGACACGATCAGCCCCAGCATTTT. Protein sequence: CASGSDDRGHDQPQHF.

In DNA, the CDR3 is TGTGCCAGCAGCTTAGCGGGACCGATTCAAGAGACCCAGTACTTC. Its translation: CASSLAGPIQETQYF. This chain joins TRBV11-2 and TRBJ2-5; the D call may be TRBD1 or TRBD2 (5 bases each). The CDR3 has 15 residues. Germline CDR1 SGHAT, CDR2 FQNNGV. Trimming removed 1 base from V and 2 bases from J, with 11 bases in between. Filled out from reference TRBV11-2 and TRBJ2-5, the complete variable domain reads EAGVAQSPRYKIIEKRQSVAFWCNPISGHATLYWYQQILGQGPKLLIQFQNNGVVDDSQLPKDRFSAERLKGVDSTLKIQPAKLEDSAVYLCASSLAGPIQETQYFGPGTRLLVL.

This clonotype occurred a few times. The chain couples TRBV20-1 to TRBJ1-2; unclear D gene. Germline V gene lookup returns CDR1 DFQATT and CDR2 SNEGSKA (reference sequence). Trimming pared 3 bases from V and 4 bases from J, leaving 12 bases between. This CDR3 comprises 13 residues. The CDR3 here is CSASKGNSYGYTF. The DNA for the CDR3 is TGCAGTGCTAGCAAGGGAAATAGCTATGGCTACACCTTC.

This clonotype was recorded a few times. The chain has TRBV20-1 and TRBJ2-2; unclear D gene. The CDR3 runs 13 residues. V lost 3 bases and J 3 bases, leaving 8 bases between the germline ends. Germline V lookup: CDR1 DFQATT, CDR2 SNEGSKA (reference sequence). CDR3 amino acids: CSASHTYTGELFF. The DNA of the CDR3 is TGCAGTGCTAGTCACACGTACACCGGGGAGCTGTTTTTT.